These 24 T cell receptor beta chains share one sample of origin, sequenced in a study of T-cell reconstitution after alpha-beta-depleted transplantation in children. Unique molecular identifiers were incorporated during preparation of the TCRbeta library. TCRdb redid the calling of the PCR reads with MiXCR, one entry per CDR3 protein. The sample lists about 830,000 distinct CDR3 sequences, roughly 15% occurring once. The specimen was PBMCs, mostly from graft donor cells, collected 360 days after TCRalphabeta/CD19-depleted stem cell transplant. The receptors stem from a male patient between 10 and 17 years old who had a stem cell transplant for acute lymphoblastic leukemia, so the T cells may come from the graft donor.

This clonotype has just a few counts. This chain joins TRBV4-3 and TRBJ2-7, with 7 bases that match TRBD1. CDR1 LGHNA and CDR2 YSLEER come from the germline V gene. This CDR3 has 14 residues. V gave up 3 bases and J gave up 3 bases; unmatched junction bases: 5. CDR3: CASSHTTGNYEQYF. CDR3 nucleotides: TGCGCCAGCAGCCATACGACAGGGAACTACGAGCAGTACTTC.

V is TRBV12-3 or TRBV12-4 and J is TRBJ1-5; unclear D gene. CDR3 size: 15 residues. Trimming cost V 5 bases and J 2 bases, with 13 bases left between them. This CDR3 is CASSPRVAGNQPQHF. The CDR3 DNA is TGTGCCAGCAGTCCTCGCGTGGCCGGCAATCAGCCCCAGCATTTT.

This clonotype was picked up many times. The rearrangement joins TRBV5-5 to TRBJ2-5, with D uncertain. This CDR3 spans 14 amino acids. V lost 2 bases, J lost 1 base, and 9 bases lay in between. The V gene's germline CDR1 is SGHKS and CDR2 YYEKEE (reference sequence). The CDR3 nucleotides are TGTGCCAGCAGCTTTGACGGCCCCCAAGAGACCCAGTACTTC. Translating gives CASSFDGPQETQYF. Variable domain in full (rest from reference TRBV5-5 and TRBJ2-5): DAGVTQSPTHLIKTRGQQVTLRCSPISGHKSVSWYQQVLGQGPQFIFQYYEKEERGRGNFPDRFSARQFPNYSSELNVNALLLGDSALYLCASSFDGPQETQYFGPGTRLLVL.

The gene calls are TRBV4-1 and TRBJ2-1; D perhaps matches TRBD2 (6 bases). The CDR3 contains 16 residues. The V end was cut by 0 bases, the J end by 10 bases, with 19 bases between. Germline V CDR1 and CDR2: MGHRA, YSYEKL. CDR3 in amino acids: CASSQDGSPIPQEQFF. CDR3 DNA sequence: TGCGCCAGCAGCCAAGACGGGAGCCCCATCCCTCAAGAGCAGTTCTTC.

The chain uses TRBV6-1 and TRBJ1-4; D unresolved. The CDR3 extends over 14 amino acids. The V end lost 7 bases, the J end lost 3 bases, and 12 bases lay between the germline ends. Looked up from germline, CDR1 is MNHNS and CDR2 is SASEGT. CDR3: CASNARLANEKLFF. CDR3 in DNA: TGTGCCAGCAACGCGCGGTTGGCTAATGAAAAACTGTTTTTT.

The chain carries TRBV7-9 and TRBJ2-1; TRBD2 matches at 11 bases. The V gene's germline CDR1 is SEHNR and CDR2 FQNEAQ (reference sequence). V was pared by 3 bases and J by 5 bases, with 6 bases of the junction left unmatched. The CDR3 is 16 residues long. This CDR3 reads CASSFSGTSGNNEQFF. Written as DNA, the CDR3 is TGTGCCAGCAGCTTCAGCGGGACTAGCGGAAACAATGAGCAGTTCTTC.

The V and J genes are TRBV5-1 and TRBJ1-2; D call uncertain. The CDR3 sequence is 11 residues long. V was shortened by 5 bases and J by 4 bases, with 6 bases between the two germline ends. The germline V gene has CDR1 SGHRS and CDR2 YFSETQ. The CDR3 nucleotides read TGCGCCAGCAGGGATTTCTATGGCTACACCTTC. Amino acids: CASRDFYGYTF.

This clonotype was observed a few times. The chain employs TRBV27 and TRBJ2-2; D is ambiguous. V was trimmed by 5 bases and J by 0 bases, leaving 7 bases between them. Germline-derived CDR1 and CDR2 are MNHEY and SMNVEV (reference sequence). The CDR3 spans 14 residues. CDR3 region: CASSPPPNTGELFF. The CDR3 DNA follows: TGTGCCAGCAGTCCCCCCCCGAACACCGGGGAGCTGTTTTTT.

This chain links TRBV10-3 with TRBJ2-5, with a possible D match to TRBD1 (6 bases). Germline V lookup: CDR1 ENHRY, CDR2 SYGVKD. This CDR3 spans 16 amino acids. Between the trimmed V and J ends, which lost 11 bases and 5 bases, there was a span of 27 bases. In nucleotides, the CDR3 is TGTGCCGCCCAAGGGGGTGCACAGGGAGATTGGGAGACCCAGTACTTC. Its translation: CAAQGGAQGDWETQYF.

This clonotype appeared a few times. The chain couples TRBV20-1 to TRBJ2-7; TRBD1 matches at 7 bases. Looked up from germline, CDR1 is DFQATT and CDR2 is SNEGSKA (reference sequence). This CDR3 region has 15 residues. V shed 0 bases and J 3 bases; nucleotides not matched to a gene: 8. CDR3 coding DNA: TGCAGTGCTAGAGATCTGCGGGCAGGGGGCTACGAGCAGTACTTC. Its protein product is CSARDLRAGGYEQYF.

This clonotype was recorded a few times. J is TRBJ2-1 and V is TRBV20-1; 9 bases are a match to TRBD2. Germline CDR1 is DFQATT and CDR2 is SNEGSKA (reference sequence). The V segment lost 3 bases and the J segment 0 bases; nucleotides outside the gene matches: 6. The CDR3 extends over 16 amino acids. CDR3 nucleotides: TGCAGTGCTAGGTCGACTAGCGGCAGCTCCTACAATGAGCAGTTCTTC. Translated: CSARSTSGSSYNEQFF.

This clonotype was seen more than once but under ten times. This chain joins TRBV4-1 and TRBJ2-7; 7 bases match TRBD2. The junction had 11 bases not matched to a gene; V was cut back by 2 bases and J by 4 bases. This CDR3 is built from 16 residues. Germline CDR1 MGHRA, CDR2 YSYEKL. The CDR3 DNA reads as TGCGCCAGCAGCCAACTGTCGGCGGGAGAAGGGTACGAGCAGTACTTC. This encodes CASSQLSAGEGYEQYF.

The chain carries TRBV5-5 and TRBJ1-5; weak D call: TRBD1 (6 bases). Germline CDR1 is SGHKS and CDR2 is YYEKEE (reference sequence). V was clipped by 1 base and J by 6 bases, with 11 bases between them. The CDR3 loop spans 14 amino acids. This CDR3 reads CASSLSGGIQPQHF. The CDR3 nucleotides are TGTGCCAGCAGCTTGTCTGGGGGCATTCAGCCCCAGCATTTT.

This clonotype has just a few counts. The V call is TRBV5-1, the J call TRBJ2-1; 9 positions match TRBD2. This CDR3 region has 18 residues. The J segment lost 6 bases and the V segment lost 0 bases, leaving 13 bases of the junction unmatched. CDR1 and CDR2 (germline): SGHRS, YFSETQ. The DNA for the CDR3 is TGCGCCAGCAGCTTGGGTGGAAAGCGGGAGGTAGGACGCAATGAGCAGTTCTTC. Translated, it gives CASSLGGKREVGRNEQFF.

The CDR3 coding sequence is TGTGCCAGCTCACCTTTCGGTAGAGCCTACGAGCAGTACTTC. This codes for CASSPFGRAYEQYF. The rearrangement links TRBV18 to TRBJ2-7, with D hard to call. The CDR3 has 14 amino acids. Germline V lookup: CDR1 KGHSH, CDR2 LQKENI. The ends were cut back, 3 bases at V and 2 bases at J, with 11 bases in the middle.

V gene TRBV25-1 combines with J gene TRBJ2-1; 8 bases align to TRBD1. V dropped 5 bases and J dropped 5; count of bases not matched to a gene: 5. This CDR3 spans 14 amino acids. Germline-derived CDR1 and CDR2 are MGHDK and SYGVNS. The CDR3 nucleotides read TGTGCCAGCAGTCGGGACAGGTGGAACAATGAGCAGTTCTTC. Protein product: CASSRDRWNNEQFF. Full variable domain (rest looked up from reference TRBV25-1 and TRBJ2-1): EADIYQTPRYLVIGTGKKITLECSQTMGHDKMYWYQQDPGMELHLIHYSYGVNSTEKGDLSSESTVSRIRTEHFPLTLESARPSHTSQYLCASSRDRWNNEQFFGPGTRLTVL.

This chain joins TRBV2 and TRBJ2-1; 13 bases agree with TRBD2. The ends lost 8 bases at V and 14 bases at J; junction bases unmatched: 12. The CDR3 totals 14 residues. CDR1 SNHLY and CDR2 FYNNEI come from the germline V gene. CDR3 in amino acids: CASGAGTSGIWEFF. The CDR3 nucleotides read TGTGCCAGCGGGGCCGGGACTAGCGGGATTTGGGAGTTCTTC.

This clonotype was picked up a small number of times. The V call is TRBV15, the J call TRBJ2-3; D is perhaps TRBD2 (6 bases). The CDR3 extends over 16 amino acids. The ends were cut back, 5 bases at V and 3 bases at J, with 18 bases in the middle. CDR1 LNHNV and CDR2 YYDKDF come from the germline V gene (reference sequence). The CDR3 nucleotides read TGTGCCACCAGCCCTCCCGGAGGGAGGAGGACAGATACGCAGTATTTT. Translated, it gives CATSPPGGRRTDTQYF. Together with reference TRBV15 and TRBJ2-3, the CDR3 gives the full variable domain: DAMVIQNPRYQVTQFGKPVTLSCSQTLNHNVMYWYQQKSSQAPKLLFHYYDKDFNNEADTPDNFQSRRPNTSFCFLDIRSPGLGDTAMYLCATSPPGGRRTDTQYFGPGTRLTVL.

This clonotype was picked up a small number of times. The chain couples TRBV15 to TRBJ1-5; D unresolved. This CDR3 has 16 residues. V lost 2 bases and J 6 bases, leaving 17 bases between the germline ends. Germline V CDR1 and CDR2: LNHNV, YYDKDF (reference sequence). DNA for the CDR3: TGTGCCACCAGCAGATCCGGGAACCTTCGGGTTCAGCCCCAGCATTTT. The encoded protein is CATSRSGNLRVQPQHF.

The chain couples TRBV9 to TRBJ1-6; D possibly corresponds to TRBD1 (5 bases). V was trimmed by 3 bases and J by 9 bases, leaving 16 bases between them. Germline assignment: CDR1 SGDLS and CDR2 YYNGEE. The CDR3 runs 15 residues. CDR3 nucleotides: TGTGCCAGCAGCGCCCAGGGCTCTGGAGGTTCACCCCTCCACTTT. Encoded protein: CASSAQGSGGSPLHF.

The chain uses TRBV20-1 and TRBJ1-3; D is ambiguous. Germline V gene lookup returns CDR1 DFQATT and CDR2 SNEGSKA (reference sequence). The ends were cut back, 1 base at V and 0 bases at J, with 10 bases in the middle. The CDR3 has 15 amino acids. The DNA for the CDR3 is TGCAGTGCTAGAGGGACCAGGCCCTCTGGAAACACCATATATTTT. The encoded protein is CSARGTRPSGNTIYF.

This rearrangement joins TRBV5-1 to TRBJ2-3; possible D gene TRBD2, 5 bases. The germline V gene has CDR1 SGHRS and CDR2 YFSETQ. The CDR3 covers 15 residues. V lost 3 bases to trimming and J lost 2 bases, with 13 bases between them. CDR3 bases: TGCGCCAGCAGCTGGCTAGCTCCAAACACAGATACGCAGTATTTT. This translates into CASSWLAPNTDTQYF. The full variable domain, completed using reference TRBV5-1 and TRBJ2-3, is KAGVTQTPRYLIKTRGQQVTLSCSPISGHRSVSWYQQTPGQGLQFLFEYFSETQRNKGNFPGRFSGRQFSNSRSEMNVSTLELGDSALYLCASSWLAPNTDTQYFGPGTRLTVL.

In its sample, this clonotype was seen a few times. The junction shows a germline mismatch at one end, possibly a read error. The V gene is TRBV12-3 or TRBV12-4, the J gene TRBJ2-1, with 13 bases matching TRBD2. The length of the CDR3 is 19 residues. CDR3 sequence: CTSSWRTSGTSGKGNEQFF. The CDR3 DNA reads TGTACCAGCAGTTGGCGGACATCGGGGACTAGCGGGAAAGGTAATGAGCAGTTCTTC.

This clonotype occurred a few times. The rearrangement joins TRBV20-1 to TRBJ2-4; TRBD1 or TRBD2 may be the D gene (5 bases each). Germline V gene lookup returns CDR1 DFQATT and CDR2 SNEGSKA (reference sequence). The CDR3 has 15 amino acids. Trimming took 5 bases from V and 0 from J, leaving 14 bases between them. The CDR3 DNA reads TGCAGTGCTTGGGACCGCAATCTAGCCAAAAACATTCAGTACTTC. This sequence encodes CSAWDRNLAKNIQYF.